This TCR beta chain was obtained from a study of cytomegalovirus exposure and HLA in healthy donors. The germline CDR1 and CDR2 sequences are MDHEN and SYDVKM. The CDR3 covers 16 residues. Deletions cut 3 bases from V and 6 bases from J, with 20 bases between. Some clones are missing from TCRdb's copy, which holds only in-frame ones; the method was immunoSEQ multiplex PCR. The table records 78,000 or so clones, 90% to 97% of them present only once. The sequenced sample consisted of PBMCs. The chain is built from TRBV28 and TRBJ1-2, with D perhaps TRBD1 (5 bases). The sequence derives from a man aged 18 to 29 in good health and CMV-seropositive. CDR3 in amino acids: CASSFPPGGDANGYTF. The CDR3 DNA reads as TGTGCCAGCAGTTTCCCGCCGGGGGGGGACGCAAATGGCTACACCTTC.